This TCR beta chain derives from a study of identical twins. General observations from the study: The models systematically underestimated how much out-of-frame TCR alpha was shared in monozygotic twins.

The CDR3 extends over 18 amino acids. Germline V gene data show CDR1 as SGHDT and CDR2 as YYEEEE. With 1 base clipped from V and 5 bases from J, the junction kept 13 bases outside the gene matches. This clonotype has only a few counts. Its cognate antigen is unknown. Template switching supplied a universal primer site; unique molecular identifiers were carried on the cDNA. From the 5' RACE reads, TCRdb called clonotypes with MiXCR, one entry per CDR3 protein. The sample contains some 570,000 distinct CDR3 sequences, about 20% of which appear only once. The sample was also linked to a second study, of yellow fever vaccine responses in identical twins.

Sample: CD4+ T cells sorted from blood. The genes are TRBV5-6 and TRBJ2-2; 8 nucleotides align to TRBD2. The receptor was isolated from a woman aged 18-29 years in good health. CDR3 region: CASSLYTVPGTRTGELFF. The CDR3 DNA is TGTGCCAGCAGCTTGTACACAGTCCCCGGGACTAGGACCGGGGAGCTGTTTTTT.